This note documents a single T cell receptor beta chain sequence. It lacks a known antigen. The sample holds no much larger clone one base away, and base qualities are not on file. TCRbeta CDR3 regions were amplified from genomic DNA using the immunoSEQ Assay, a bias-controlled multiplex PCR. The published analysis was carried out like this. The number of nucleated cells in each sample was estimated by amplification of reference gene primers within the assay. Sequence reads were collapsed and filtered to measure the absolute abundance of every unique TCRbeta CDR3 rearrangement. For each sample, productive Simpson clonality was calculated as the square root of Simpson's diversity index over productive rearrangements. Drawn from immuneACCESS, this table holds only the in-frame rearrangements with V and J called that TCRdb kept. Clones are partly lost; checked studies trace under half to an unresolved V gene and leave the rest unexplained. V and J calls plus clone size are reproduced from that table; the DNA served to infer D and trimming. Within this sample are more than 300,000 clones, with 86% of them counted one time only. The top ten hold less than 11% of the sample.

Based on the germline V gene (reference sequence), the CDR1 and CDR2 sequences are SEHNR and FQNEAQ. Measured from the cysteine to the phenylalanine, the CDR3 is 14 residues long. Kept here is only the CDR3 DNA, which spans 42 bases and is read in frame from base 1. Trimmed from V: 5 bases; trimmed from J: 7 bases; junction bases lacking a gene match: 4. This record belongs to a study of blood T cell repertoires in COVID-19 (TCRdb year 2020). For the wider study: Samples covering the acute and convalescent phases of COVID-19 were provided by collaborators in the United States, Italy and Spain. The material from the prospective study consisted of cDNA or gDNA derived from T cells, B-cell-depleted T cells, or PBMCs. Subjects who had been exposed to COVID-19, were actively infected with it, or had recovered from it provided the deeply sampled blood TCRbeta repertoires that made up the dataset. A freely available public database, intended as a resource for researchers studying the immune response to SARS-CoV-2, is where the repertoires were released. The samples were drawn from two sources: the first 160 participants of the ongoing ImmuneRACE study, and 1,000 to 1,500 subjects contributed by 6 global collaborators. A de-identified subject ID, COVID-19 status, age in years and sex were almost always included in the sample metadata. HLA class I and class II types, where available, came from metadata supplied by the sample provider rather than from assay-based typing.

Participants in the prospective study were enrolled through a virtual design, were aged about 18 to 90 years, and lived in roughly 25 United States geographic areas. In the prospective study, participants were assigned to cohorts based on the clinical history participants reported in a screening survey and a study questionnaire. ImmuneRACE Cohort 3 recovered participants were defined by two consecutive negative NP/OP PCR tests, healthcare professional clearance, or symptom resolution. Each participant in the prospective study had whole blood, serum and a nasopharyngeal or oropharyngeal swab collected by mobile phlebotomists. Prospective study participants could optionally give additional blood draws and questionnaires over an approximately two-month period. Prospective study blood samples were shipped either frozen or at room temperature before DNA extraction. Paper-wide results and their limitations: Clinical and demographic metadata were provided uncurated, with the amount varying by source and participant.

The chain was built from TRBV7-9 and TRBJ1-4; the central 10 bases match TRBD1. The sample taken for sequencing was PBMCs or T cells enriched from blood (not recorded which). This TCR was recovered from a woman between 18 and 29 years old who had recovered from COVID-19. The nucleotide sequence reads TGTGCCAGCAGCCAAGGACAGGGGGTTGAAAAACTGTTTTTT. Protein translation: CASSQGQGVEKLFF.